This entry lists 30 T cell receptor beta chains sequenced from one sample in a study of blood T cell repertoires in COVID-19. Sequenced by immunoSEQ multiplex PCR; TCRdb stores in-frame clones only, minus some. The table records about 230,000 clones, about 87% of them present only once. The specimen was PBMCs or T cells enriched from blood (not recorded which). These receptors came from a woman aged 25 to 39 who had been exposed to COVID-19.

This sequence joins TRBV6-5 and TRBJ1-2; TRBD1 matches 7 bases. Trimming removed 0 bases from V and 4 bases from J; junction bases left unmatched: 2. The CDR3 sequence is 14 residues long. Germline V gene sequence: CDR1 MNHEY, CDR2 SVGAGI. As DNA, the CDR3 is TGTGCCAGCAGTTACTCGGGACAGATCTATGGCTACACCTTC. It specifies CASSYSGQIYGYTF.

The chain carries TRBV3-1 (or the pseudogene TRBV3-2) and TRBJ2-7; D perhaps matches TRBD1 (6 bases). The ends were cut back, 4 bases at V and 5 bases at J, with 21 bases in the middle. There are 16 residues in the CDR3. Germline assignment: CDR1 LGHDT and CDR2 YNNKEL (reference sequence). As DNA, the CDR3 is TGTGCCAGCAGCCCCAGGACAGTGACGGCCTTGAACGAGCAGTACTTC. Translation gives CASSPRTVTALNEQYF.

In DNA, the CDR3 is TGTGCCAGCAGCTTACGCTTCGGGGGCTACGAGCAGTACTTC. Translated, it gives CASSLRFGGYEQYF. The V and J genes are TRBV7-9 and TRBJ2-7, with D perhaps TRBD2 (6 bases). Trimming took 2 bases from V and 3 from J, leaving 11 bases between them. The germline V gene encodes CDR1 SEHNR and CDR2 FQNEAQ (reference sequence). The CDR3 is 14 amino acids.

V is TRBV9 and J is TRBJ2-2; TRBD2 is a possible D gene (6 bases). The germline CDR1 and CDR2 sequences are SGDLS and YYNGEE. Trimming removed 4 bases from V and 5 bases from J, with 21 bases in between. The CDR3 is 17 residues long. The CDR3 region is CASSFIPGVRGTGELFF. The CDR3 DNA is TGTGCCAGCAGCTTCATCCCGGGGGTGAGAGGGACCGGGGAGCTGTTTTTT.

The chain uses TRBV10-1 and TRBJ2-7, with 7 bases that match TRBD2. The V gene end was trimmed by 4 bases and the J gene end by 5 bases; junction bases not matched to a gene: 5. Germline CDR1 WNHNN, CDR2 SYGVQD (reference sequence). The CDR3 sequence is 13 residues long. The CDR3, as DNA: TGCGCCAGCAGTGGGGTAGCGGGCGACGAGCAGTACTTC. As protein: CASSGVAGDEQYF.

This clone was counted between two and nine times. The V and J genes are TRBV14 and TRBJ1-5; 7 bases map to TRBD1. V lost 2 bases and J lost 0; bases outside the gene matches: 7. Germline V lookup: CDR1 SGHDN, CDR2 FVKESK. The CDR3 spans 17 residues. CDR3 DNA: TGTGCCAGCAGCCAACCTGGACAGGCAGGTAGCAATCAGCCCCAGCATTTT. Residues: CASSQPGQAGSNQPQHF.

The V and J genes are TRBV28 and TRBJ1-3; D gene ambiguous. The CDR3 loop spans 15 amino acids. V lost 2 bases and J lost 2, with 10 bases in between. Germline V lookup: CDR1 MDHEN, CDR2 SYDVKM. The CDR3 DNA is TGTGCCAGCAGTTTAGCGGGAATCCCTGGAAACACCATATATTTT. Residues: CASSLAGIPGNTIYF. Based on the CDR3 plus reference TRBV28 and TRBJ1-3, the full variable domain is DVKVTQSSRYLVKRTGEKVFLECVQDMDHENMFWYRQDPGLGLRLIYFSYDVKMKEKGDIPEGYSVSREKKERFSLILESASTNQTSMYLCASSLAGIPGNTIYFGEGSWLTVV.

The chain has TRBV9 and TRBJ2-1; D is possibly TRBD2 (6 bases). V was trimmed by 4 bases and J by 10 bases, leaving 18 bases between them. CDR3 length: 14 residues. The germline gives CDR1 SGDLS, CDR2 YYNGEE. CDR3 in DNA: TGTGCCAGCAGCCCAACCTGGGGACTCATCGAGCAGTTCTTC. Protein: CASSPTWGLIEQFF. The entire variable domain, with the rest obtained from reference TRBV9 and TRBJ2-1, is as follows: DSGVTQTPKHLITATGQRVTLRCSPRSGDLSVYWYQQSLDQGLQFLIQYYNGEERAKGNILERFSAQQFPDLHSELNLSSLELGDSALYFCASSPTWGLIEQFFGPGTRLTVL.

The V gene is TRBV29-1, the J gene TRBJ2-3; possibly TRBD1 for D (5 bases). Germline loops: CDR1 SQVTM, CDR2 ANQGSEA. Trimming cost V 2 bases and J 2 bases, with 8 bases left between them. The CDR3 extends over 13 amino acids. The CDR3 here is CSVEKGDTDTQYF. CDR3 DNA sequence: TGCAGCGTTGAAAAAGGGGACACAGATACGCAGTATTTT.

J is TRBJ2-7 and V is TRBV6-1, with a weak D call TRBD1 (5 bases). The CDR3 extends over 14 amino acids. With 2 bases removed from V and 0 bases from J, the gap between germline ends came to 8 bases. CDR1 is MNHNS, CDR2 SASEGT, per germline. The CDR3 spells CASSEFQGSYEQYF. The CDR3 DNA reads TGTGCCAGCAGTGAATTTCAGGGCTCCTACGAGCAGTACTTC.

The chain links TRBV29-1 to TRBJ2-1; the match to TRBD2 covers 7 bases. Germline V gene lookup returns CDR1 SQVTM and CDR2 ANQGSEA. This CDR3 has 16 residues. V lost 1 base and J lost 7; bases outside the gene matches: 13. The CDR3 protein is CSVEAPASGRNNEQFF. DNA for the CDR3: TGCAGCGTTGAAGCACCGGCTAGCGGTAGAAATAATGAGCAGTTCTTC.

The chain couples TRBV11-2 to TRBJ2-7; D is possibly TRBD2 (5 bases). Germline values: CDR1 SGHAT, CDR2 FQNNGV. This CDR3 is 12 amino acids long. V gave up 5 bases and J gave up 7 bases, with 12 bases separating them. CDR3 region: CASSARTGEQYF. CDR3 nucleotide sequence: TGTGCCAGCAGCGCCCGGACGGGGGAGCAGTACTTC. The variable domain in full, with the rest retrieved from reference TRBV11-2 and TRBJ2-7, is EAGVAQSPRYKIIEKRQSVAFWCNPISGHATLYWYQQILGQGPKLLIQFQNNGVVDDSQLPKDRFSAERLKGVDSTLKIQPAKLEDSAVYLCASSARTGEQYFGPGTRLTVT.

This clone showed up just once. The chain carries TRBV5-6 and TRBJ2-1, with TRBD2 matching 9 bases. This CDR3 has 17 amino acids. Germline loops: CDR1 SGHDT, CDR2 YYEEEE. V was pared by 0 bases and J by 9 bases, with 13 bases of the junction left unmatched. Here the CDR3 reads CASSLGTSARGRIEQFF. The CDR3 nucleotides are TGTGCCAGCAGCTTGGGGACTAGCGCTAGAGGCAGGATTGAGCAGTTCTTC.

The rearrangement uses TRBV5-1 and TRBJ2-5; TRBD1 matches at 7 bases. CDR1 is SGHRS and CDR2 is YFSETQ in the germline V gene. This CDR3 contains 13 residues. After removal of 2 bases from V and 4 bases from J, the junction contained 2 bases not matched to a gene. The CDR3 coding sequence is TGCGCCAGCAGCTTTAACAGGGGAGAGACCCAGTACTTC. Translated: CASSFNRGETQYF.

V and J are TRBV19 and TRBJ2-5, with D uncertain. The CDR3 contains 13 residues. Germline V gene lookup returns CDR1 LNHDA and CDR2 SQIVND (reference sequence). The ends were cut back, 5 bases at V and 1 base at J, with 8 bases in the middle. This chain's CDR3 is CASSPTGQETQYF. DNA for the CDR3: TGTGCCAGTAGTCCGACGGGCCAAGAGACCCAGTACTTC.

The sample holds one count of this clone. The chain recombines TRBV19 with TRBJ2-1, with TRBD2 as a possible D gene (6 bases). Trimming left V 5 bases short and J 2 bases short, with 13 bases between. CDR3 length equals 15 residues. Per the germline V gene, CDR1 is LNHDA and CDR2 is SQIVND (reference sequence). Written as DNA, the CDR3 is TGTGCCAGTAGTCCAGTAGCGGAGGCCTACAATGAGCAGTTCTTC. This codes for CASSPVAEAYNEQFF.

This chain connects TRBV6-5 to TRBJ2-1, with TRBD1 as a possible D gene (6 bases). V was trimmed by 7 bases and J by 8 bases, leaving 18 bases between them. The CDR3 covers 14 residues. Germline CDR1 is MNHEY and CDR2 is SVGAGI. DNA for the CDR3: TGTGCCAGCATAGCGACAGGCAGCGGCGATGAGCAGTTCTTC. Translation gives CASIATGSGDEQFF.

The chain carries TRBV3-1 (or the pseudogene TRBV3-2) and TRBJ1-4; D is unclear. The CDR3 consists of 15 residues. V was clipped by 4 bases and J by 4 bases, with 13 bases between them. Germline CDR1 reads LGHDT; CDR2 reads YNNKEL (reference sequence). The CDR3 DNA reads TGTGCCAGCAGCCCCCAACGAGCCCTTAATGAAAAACTGTTTTTT. It translates to CASSPQRALNEKLFF.

This clone was picked up one time. The chain uses TRBV11-2 and TRBJ1-2, with D unclear. CDR3 size: 14 residues. Trimming took 4 bases from V and 7 from J, leaving 16 bases between them. Germline V gene lookup returns CDR1 SGHAT and CDR2 FQNNGV. CDR3 in DNA: TGTGCCAGCAGCTCCCCCAGGTTTAATGTTGGCTACACCTTC. Protein product: CASSSPRFNVGYTF.

The chain carries TRBV20-1 and TRBJ1-2; no firm D call. This CDR3 region has 14 residues. In germline, CDR1 is DFQATT, CDR2 SNEGSKA (reference sequence). The V end lost 3 bases, the J end lost 4 bases, and 15 bases lay between the germline ends. The CDR3 is CSASAESGPYGYTF. In DNA form, the CDR3 reads TGCAGTGCTAGTGCTGAAAGTGGCCCCTATGGCTACACCTTC.

The chain links TRBV14 to TRBJ1-1; 7 bases match TRBD1. Germline V CDR1 and CDR2: SGHDN, FVKESK. The CDR3 has 16 residues. With 4 bases clipped from V and 0 bases from J, the junction kept 8 bases outside the gene matches. CDR3 sequence: CASSPGGRSVNTEAFF. The CDR3, as DNA: TGTGCCAGCAGCCCAGGGGGGCGGTCGGTGAACACTGAAGCTTTCTTT.

The chain combines TRBV6-2 or TRBV6-3 with TRBJ1-5, with 7 bases fitting TRBD1. V shed 6 bases, J shed 0 bases, and the junction held 11 bases outside the gene matches. The CDR3 contains 17 residues. CDR1 and CDR2 from the germline V gene are MNHEY and SVGEGT. CDR3 sequence: CASSPTWTGYSNQPQHF. DNA of the CDR3: TGTGCCAGCAGCCCTACATGGACAGGCTATAGCAATCAGCCCCAGCATTTT.

The chain combines TRBV1 with TRBJ2-5; the DNA was not used to check the table's D call, TRBD2. TRBV1 is listed as a pseudogene. This CDR3 region has 14 residues. The CDR3 nucleotides are TGCACCAGCAGCCCACTTCTCCTGATCCAGACCCAGTACTTC. Encoded protein: CTSSPLLLIQTQYF.

The V call is TRBV10-1, the J call TRBJ2-7; TRBD2 aligns across 8 bases. With V trimmed by 7 bases and J by 2 bases, 10 bases remained unmatched. This CDR3 comprises 15 residues. CDR1 and CDR2 (germline): WNHNN, SYGVQD (reference sequence). CDR3 sequence (DNA): TGCGCCAGCAACGATCCGGGACTAGGGGCCTACGAGCAGTACTTC. The encoded protein is CASNDPGLGAYEQYF.

This rearrangement joins TRBV6-5 to TRBJ2-7; 9 bases match TRBD2. Germline CDR1 and CDR2: MNHEY and SVGAGI. The CDR3 extends over 15 amino acids. V was clipped by 6 bases and J by 1 base; unmatched bases: 7. The DNA for the CDR3 is TGTGCCAGCAGGACAGGGACTAGCCCATCCTACGAGCAGTACTTC. It yields the protein CASRTGTSPSYEQYF.

The chain employs TRBV4-2 and TRBJ1-3; 11 bases line up with TRBD1. The CDR3 spans 16 residues. J gave up 9 bases and V 0 bases, and 7 bases lay outside the gene matches. In germline, CDR1 is LGHNA, CDR2 YNFKEQ. The CDR3 sequence: CASSQDGTGGLGTIYF. CDR3 in DNA: TGTGCCAGCAGCCAAGACGGGACAGGGGGTTTGGGCACCATATATTTT.

The V and J genes are TRBV3-1 (or the pseudogene TRBV3-2) and TRBJ2-5, with TRBD2 matching over 8 bases. The length of the CDR3 is 13 residues. V trimming: 5 bases; J trimming: 3 bases; junction bases outside the gene matches: 2. The germline gives CDR1 LGHDT, CDR2 YNNKEL (reference sequence). The CDR3 nucleotides read TGTGCCAGCAGCATACTAGCGGAAGAGACCCAGTACTTC. It encodes CASSILAEETQYF.

The sample holds one count of this clone. This chain uses TRBV29-1 with TRBJ2-1; 12 bases are a match to TRBD2. The J segment lost 9 bases and the V segment lost 6 bases, leaving 9 bases of the junction unmatched. The length of the CDR3 is 14 residues. Germline loops: CDR1 SQVTM, CDR2 ANQGSEA. In DNA form, the CDR3 reads TGCAGCGTGGAACTAGCGGGAGGACTTTTTGAGCAGTTCTTC. It encodes CSVELAGGLFEQFF.

The rearrangement uses TRBV10-3 and TRBJ1-1; TRBD1 agrees at 8 bases. The V segment lost 6 bases and the J segment 3 bases; nucleotides outside the gene matches: 6. CDR1 ENHRY and CDR2 SYGVKD come from the germline V gene. The CDR3 totals 14 residues. For the CDR3, the DNA is TGTGCCATCAGAATGGGACAGGTAGACACTGAAGCTTTCTTT. It codes for CAIRMGQVDTEAFF.

This rearrangement joins TRBV6-6 to TRBJ2-7; 13 bases map to TRBD2. The CDR3 has 15 amino acids. V lost 0 bases and J lost 6; bases outside the gene matches: 2. Germline loops: CDR1 MNHNY, CDR2 SVGAGI (reference sequence). Written as DNA, the CDR3 is TGTGCCAGCAGTTACTCTGGGACTAGCGGGATCGAGCAGTACTTC. This codes for CASSYSGTSGIEQYF.